Below, one T cell receptor (beta chain) is given with its context. This clone is classified as hyperexpanded (1% or more). Its specific antigen is unknown. Per-nucleotide qualities are absent, and no much larger clonotype sits a single base away. Intraepithelial and lamina propria lymphocytes were isolated from graft specimens using dithiothreitol, EDTA incubations and collagenase D digestion. Bulk TCR-beta sequencing was performed on serial intestinal graft biopsy specimens collected as late as 600 days after transplant. The CDR3, cysteine through phenylalanine, is 13 amino acids long. Solely the CDR3 DNA is kept, with 39 bases framed from the first base. The germline V gene (reference sequence) provides CDR1 SEHNR and CDR2 FQNEAQ. V is pared back by 3 bases and J by 4 bases, with 6 bases lying between the germline termini. Library preparation used the immunoSEQ multiplex PCR assay. High-throughput TCR-beta CDR3 sequencing of genomic DNA from most patients was performed by Adaptive Biotechnologies. The source study handled its data this way. TCR sequencing data were retrieved from Adaptive's ImmunoSEQ software for some 19 patients, whereas a few other patients were processed with MiXCR and VDJtools. CDR3 nucleotide sequences shared between donor and recipient were removed because their origin could not be assigned. Alloreactive clones required at least 2-fold expansion over unstimulated cells and minimum CFSE-low frequency of 0.002% (template counts) or 0.001% (read counts). Clones detected in sequenced pre-transplant spleen, lymph node, or MLR CFSE-low populations of the donor or recipient were defined as mappable. The cumulative frequency of alloreactive clones was calculated as a percentage of all sequences, weighted by copy number. TCRdb obtained this table from immuneACCESS and retained in-frame rearrangements with V and J assigned. These tables miss some clones; where compared with another copy, unresolved V genes account for less than half of the shortfall, and the remainder is unexplained. V and J calls and clone size are as listed in that table; D and trimming were resolved from the DNA. Present in this sample are 5,000 to 6,000 clones, roughly 65% of which were seen just once. The ten biggest clones cover roughly 33% of the sample.

These data originate in a study of graft-versus-host responses after intestinal transplantation (dated by TCRdb to about 2021). Regarding the study in general: The transplants that recipients got were multivisceral, liver-intestinal, or isolated intestinal. Alloreactive clones were identified by sequencing pre-transplant mixed lymphocyte reaction products and comparing them with unstimulated pre-transplant donor and recipient T cells. Every recipient was given anti-thymocyte globulin induction, followed by 3 to 4 years of maintenance tacrolimus and steroids. Rather than being sequenced by the commercial service, samples from three later patients were sequenced in-house on an Illumina MiSeq and processed with MiXCR. After intestinal transplantation, graft-versus-host and host-versus-graft alloreactive T cell clones were followed in the graft, circulation and bone marrow using bulk TCR-beta CDR3 sequencing. The cohort enrolled some 24 intestinal transplant recipients, one of whom was a retransplant, and 3 patients without pretransplant specimens were excluded. A peak of at least 4% donor T cells among recipient peripheral blood mononuclear cells was the definition used for donor T cell macrochimerism. Study-level results and caveats: Conclusions were limited by the relatively low number and heterogeneity of intestinal transplant patients. In patients with donor T cell macrochimerism, the allografts had high GvH to HvG T cell clonal ratios. Peak levels of circulating GvH clones were associated with declines in HvG clones early after transplant. GvH clones were detected in recipient bone marrow, and some appeared earlier in ileal mucosa or blood, consistent with an intestinal mucosal origin.

The receptor's source is a human patient who received an intestinal transplant, so some T cells may come from the graft donor. The sample consisted of ileum tissue, taken around 320 days after intestinal transplant. The chain employs TRBV7-9 and TRBJ2-2, with the D gene not confidently named. The CDR3 here reads CASSFLGTGELFF. The nucleotides are TGTGCCAGCAGCTTTCTTGGCACCGGGGAGCTGTTTTTT.